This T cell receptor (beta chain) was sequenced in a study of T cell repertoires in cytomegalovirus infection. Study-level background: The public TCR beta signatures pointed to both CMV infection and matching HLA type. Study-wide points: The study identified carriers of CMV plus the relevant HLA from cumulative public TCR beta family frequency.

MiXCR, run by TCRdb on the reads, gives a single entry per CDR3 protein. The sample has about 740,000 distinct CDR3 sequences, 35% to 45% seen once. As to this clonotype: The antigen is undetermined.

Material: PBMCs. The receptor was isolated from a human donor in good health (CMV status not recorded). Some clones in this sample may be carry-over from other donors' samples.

The CDR3 nucleotides read TGTGCCAGCAGCTCCGAAGGGACAGGGATGCAAGCTTTCTTT. Protein product: CASSSEGTGMQAFF. The gene calls are TRBV5-4 and TRBJ1-1, with TRBD1 identical over 9 bases. The germline V gene has CDR1 SGHNT and CDR2 YYREEE (reference sequence). CDR3 length: 14 amino acids. Trimming cost V 3 bases and J 9 bases; bases outside gene matches: 9. Together with reference TRBV5-4 and TRBJ1-1, the CDR3 gives the full variable domain: ETGVTQSPTHLIKTRGQQVTLRCSSQSGHNTVSWYQQALGQGPQFIFQYYREEENGRGNFPPRFSGLQFPNYSSELNVNALELDDSALYLCASSSEGTGMQAFFGQGTRLTVV.